These T cell receptor beta chains were read from a single sample in a study of post-analysis software for immune sequencing data. TCRdb re-analysed the PCR reads in MiXCR, keeping a single row per CDR3 protein. The table records roughly 650,000 distinct CDR3 sequences, more than 50% of them present only once. The sequenced sample consisted of blood. Source of these receptors: a girl aged 2-10 years with multiple sclerosis. Each CDR3 is given with its conserved first and last residue. A D gene is named only where the DNA matches it firmly. Clone size appears in some rows only: once, few, many, or a class for an expanded clone.

DNA | CDR3 | D | J | V | size | length
TGTGCCAGCAGCGCCCGACAGGACGGCTACACCTTC | CASSARQDGYTF | - | TRBJ1-2 | TRBV3-1 | - | 12
TGTGCCAGCTCACGCGGACAGGGGGATTTCGCGGGTTTTAACAATCAGCCCCAGCATTTT | CASSRGQGDFAGFNNQPQHF | TRBD1 | TRBJ1-5 | TRBV18 | - | 20
TGTGCCAGCAGTGAATTTCCAACTAGCGGGACTTCAGATACGCAGTATTTT | CASSEFPTSGTSDTQYF | TRBD2 | TRBJ2-3 | TRBV25-1 | - | 17
TGTGCCAGCAGGCTAGGGGGCCTGACTAATGAAAAACTGTTTTTT | CASRLGGLTNEKLFF | TRBD1 | TRBJ1-4 | TRBV6-1 | - | 15
TGTGCCAGCAGTTATTTAGGGACAGCCACTGAAGCTTTCTTT | CASSYLGTATEAFF | TRBD1 | TRBJ1-1 | TRBV6-5 | - | 14
TGCGCCAGCAGCGGGCTTCGTCAGAGCTCCTACAATGAGCAGTTCTTC | CASSGLRQSSYNEQFF | - | TRBJ2-1 | TRBV5-1 | - | 16
TGTGCCAGCACCCCGCTTAGGAGCTCCTACGAGCAGTACTTC | CASTPLRSSYEQYF | - | TRBJ2-7 | TRBV28 | - | 14
TGTGCCAGCAGGTTGGACAGGGAGGGGGCAGATACGCAGTATTTT | CASRLDREGADTQYF | - | TRBJ2-3 | TRBV12-3/TRBV12-4 | - | 15
TGCAGCGTTGAAGATCTTAGCGTCCCCCAGTACTTC | CSVEDLSVPQYF | - | TRBJ2-7 | TRBV29-1 | - | 12
TGTGCCAGCAGTTTAGACAGGGTGAGCAATCAGCCCCAGCATTTT | CASSLDRVSNQPQHF | - | TRBJ1-5 | TRBV12-3/TRBV12-4 | few | 15
TGTGCCAGCTCACCACGGCGGGAGGCCACCTACGAGCAGTACTTC | CASSPRREATYEQYF | TRBD2 | TRBJ2-7 | TRBV18 | - | 15
TGCAGTGCTCCCGACAGGGGGCTAGGCTATGGCTACACCTTC | CSAPDRGLGYGYTF | TRBD1 | TRBJ1-2 | TRBV20-1 | - | 14
TGTGCCTGGAGTGTATCATATAGTTCCAATGAGCAGTTCTTC | CAWSVSYSSNEQFF | - | TRBJ2-1 | TRBV30 | - | 14
TGTGCCATCAGTGACAGAATGTCGAACACCGGGGAGCTGTTTTTT | CAISDRMSNTGELFF | - | TRBJ2-2 | TRBV10-3 | - | 15
TGCAGCGTCGTCAACCGCCTGAACACTGAAGCTTTCTTT | CSVVNRLNTEAFF | - | TRBJ1-1 | TRBV29-1 | - | 13
TGTGCCAGCGGGCCGGCGAGGGGCACAGATACGCAGTATTTT | CASGPARGTDTQYF | - | TRBJ2-3 | TRBV12-3/TRBV12-4 | - | 14
TGTGCCAGCAGTTTACCTCAGGGTACGTACACTGAAGCTTTCTTT | CASSLPQGTYTEAFF | - | TRBJ1-1 | TRBV12-3/TRBV12-4 | - | 15
TGCAGTGCTAGAGCGGGGCGGGACTCCTACAATGAGCAGTTCTTC | CSARAGRDSYNEQFF | - | TRBJ2-1 | TRBV20-1 | once | 15
TGTGCCAGCAGCCAAGGGAACAGCTACAATGAGCAGTTCTTC | CASSQGNSYNEQFF | - | TRBJ2-1 | TRBV14 | - | 14
TGTGCCAGCAGCAGCTACCAGAGGAATGAGCAGTTCTTC | CASSSYQRNEQFF | - | TRBJ2-1 | TRBV7-2 | - | 13
TGTGCCAGCACGGGACAGGGGTTCTCCTACGAGCAGTACTTC | CASTGQGFSYEQYF | TRBD1 | TRBJ2-7 | TRBV25-1 | - | 14
TGTGCCAGCAGCCTGGATAGCGCGACAGATACGCAGTATTTT | CASSLDSATDTQYF | - | TRBJ2-3 | TRBV7-8 | few | 14
TGCAGCGTTGAGTTGGGAATACAAGAGACCCAGTACTTC | CSVELGIQETQYF | - | TRBJ2-5 | TRBV29-1 | few | 13
TGTGCCAGCAGTCTTGGACGGGCCGGGACCCGGAGGGCCAATGAGCAGTTCTTC | CASSLGRAGTRRANEQFF | - | TRBJ2-1 | TRBV27 | - | 18
TGTGCCAGCAGCTCCACTAGCGGGGAAGAGACCCAGTACTTC | CASSSTSGEETQYF | TRBD2 | TRBJ2-5 | TRBV7-9 | few | 14
TGCGCCAGCAGCCGTACTAGCACAGATACGCAGTATTTT | CASSRTSTDTQYF | - | TRBJ2-3 | TRBV5-1 | many | 13
TGTGCTTGGGGGCAATACACAGATACGCAGTATTTT | CAWGQYTDTQYF | - | TRBJ2-3 | TRBV30 | few | 12
TGTGCCAGCAGCTTCCGAGACTACCCAGATACGCAGTATTTT | CASSFRDYPDTQYF | - | TRBJ2-3 | TRBV7-8 | - | 14
TGTGCCAGCAGCGGTAGCGGGGGAGCAGATACGCAGTATTTT | CASSGSGGADTQYF | TRBD2 | TRBJ2-3 | TRBV7-2 | - | 14
TGTGCCAGCAGCTTACCGAAGACAGCCCTAAGAGGCATTCAGTACTTC | CASSLPKTALRGIQYF | - | TRBJ2-4 | TRBV7-2 | - | 16
TGCGCCAGCAGCGCCGCAGCAAGAGATACGCAGTATTTT | CASSAAARDTQYF | - | TRBJ2-3 | TRBV5-1 | - | 13
TGTGCCAGCAGTTTGACCCAGGGGTATGGCTACACCTTC | CASSLTQGYGYTF | - | TRBJ1-2 | TRBV27 | - | 13
TGCAGTGCTCGAAATGGAGCGGGGGGCACAGATACGCAGTATTTT | CSARNGAGGTDTQYF | TRBD2 | TRBJ2-3 | TRBV20-1 | - | 15
TGTGCCAGCAGTCTAGCCCCCGGGACAGTTATAGATACGCAGTATTTT | CASSLAPGTVIDTQYF | TRBD1 | TRBJ2-3 | TRBV6-6 | - | 16
TGTGCCAGCAGTTCCGACAGGGGGCGGGGTGAGCAGTTCTTC | CASSSDRGRGEQFF | TRBD1 | TRBJ2-1 | TRBV12-3/TRBV12-4 | - | 14
TGTGCCAGCAGCCGCGTCGGTGGTGATTCACCCCTCCACTTT | CASSRVGGDSPLHF | - | TRBJ1-6 | TRBV11-3 | few | 14
TGTGCCAGCAGCTCATTCTCGTACGAGCAGTACTTC | CASSSFSYEQYF | - | TRBJ2-7 | TRBV7-2 | - | 12
TGTGCCAGCAGCGTTCGCCCGTACCAAGAGACCCAGTACTTC | CASSVRPYQETQYF | - | TRBJ2-5 | TRBV9 | - | 14
TGTGCCAGCAAGGTGGGGGATACGCAGTATTTT | CASKVGDTQYF | - | TRBJ2-3 | TRBV12-3/TRBV12-4 | - | 11
TGCAGCGTTCACCCGGGACAGGGAAAAAGCATTCAGTACTTC | CSVHPGQGKSIQYF | TRBD1 | TRBJ2-4 | TRBV29-1 | - | 14
TGTGCCAGCAGCTCCCCGGGACTAGATCGATATGAGCAGTTCTTC | CASSSPGLDRYEQFF | TRBD2 | TRBJ2-1 | TRBV11-3 | - | 15
TGTGCCAGCAGTGAAGCGGCGGGAGGGCCCTACGAGCAGTACTTC | CASSEAAGGPYEQYF | TRBD2 | TRBJ2-7 | TRBV6-1 | - | 15
TGTGCCAGCAGTTTCGAGGACACCATATATTTT | CASSFEDTIYF | - | TRBJ1-3 | TRBV12-3/TRBV12-4 | - | 11
TGTGCCAGCAGATCAACAGTTCCCACAGATACGCAGTATTTT | CASRSTVPTDTQYF | - | TRBJ2-3 | TRBV6-6 | - | 14
TGTGCCAGCAGCCCCGCTGACAGGTCTCGAGAGCAGTACTTC | CASSPADRSREQYF | - | TRBJ2-7 | TRBV6-5 | few | 14
TGTGCCAGCAGTTTTCGTTCAGCTACTTCCTACAATGAGCAGTTCTTC | CASSFRSATSYNEQFF | - | TRBJ2-1 | TRBV6-5 | once | 16
TGTGCCACCAGTGATTCCCCGAAGAGGGGGGCAGCCTACAATGAGCAGTTCTTC | CATSDSPKRGAAYNEQFF | - | TRBJ2-1 | TRBV24-1 | few | 18
TGCAGTGCCAGCTACTTACAAGAGACCCAGTACTTC | CSASYLQETQYF | - | TRBJ2-5 | TRBV20-1 | - | 12
TGTGCCAGCAGCAGGCCTCAGGGGGTTGGGACTGAAGCTTTCTTT | CASSRPQGVGTEAFF | TRBD1 | TRBJ1-1 | TRBV12-3/TRBV12-4 | - | 15
TGTGCCAGCAGCAGGGACGTCCAAGAGACCCAGTACTTC | CASSRDVQETQYF | - | TRBJ2-5 | TRBV2 | - | 13